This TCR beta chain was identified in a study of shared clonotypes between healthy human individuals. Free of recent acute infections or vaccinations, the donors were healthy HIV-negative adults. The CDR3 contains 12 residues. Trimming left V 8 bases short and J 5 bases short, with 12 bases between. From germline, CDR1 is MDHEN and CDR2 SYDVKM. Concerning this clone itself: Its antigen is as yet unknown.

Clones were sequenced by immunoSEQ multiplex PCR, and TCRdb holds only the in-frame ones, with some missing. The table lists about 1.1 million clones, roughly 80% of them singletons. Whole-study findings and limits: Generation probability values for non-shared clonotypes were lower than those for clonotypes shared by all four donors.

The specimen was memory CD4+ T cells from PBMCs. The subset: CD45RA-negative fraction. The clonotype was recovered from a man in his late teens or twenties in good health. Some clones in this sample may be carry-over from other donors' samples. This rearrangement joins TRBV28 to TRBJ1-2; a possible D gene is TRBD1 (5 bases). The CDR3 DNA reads TGTGCCAGCGGAGGGGCGAGATATGGCTACACCTTC. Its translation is CASGGARYGYTF.